A selection of T cell receptor beta chains follows, all from one sample in a study of T cell repertoires in cytomegalovirus infection. MiXCR, applied by TCRdb to the reads, yields one record per CDR3 protein. Here the sample spans about 310,000 distinct CDR3 sequences, roughly 15% being singletons. What was sequenced was PBMCs. The receptor source for this set is a human donor in good health (CMV status not recorded). Some clones in this sample may be carry-over from other donors' samples. The CDR3 runs from the conserved cysteine through the conserved F or W. The order of the fields is CDR3 protein, CDR3 DNA, J gene, V gene, D gene, clone size. A D gene is named only where the DNA matches it firmly. Expanded clones are given a class, and other clones once, few, many or no size at all.

CDR3aa: CASSSGGGTTDTQYF; CDR3nt: TGTGCCAGCAGCTCGGGAGGGGGGACCACAGATACGCAGTATTTT; j_gene: TRBJ2-3; v_gene: TRBV5-6; d_gene: TRBD2; abundance: few
CDR3aa: CASRDSTGQETQYF; CDR3nt: TGTGCCAGCAGGGACTCAACCGGACAAGAGACCCAGTACTTC; j_gene: TRBJ2-5; v_gene: TRBV2; d_gene: -; abundance: many
CDR3aa: CASGLVDNEQFF; CDR3nt: TGTGCTAGTGGTTTGGTTGACAATGAGCAGTTCTTC; j_gene: TRBJ2-1; v_gene: TRBV12-5; d_gene: -; abundance: -
CDR3aa: CASSDTQGVYEQYF; CDR3nt: TGTGCCAGCAGTGATACGCAGGGAGTCTACGAGCAGTACTTC; j_gene: TRBJ2-7; v_gene: TRBV6-2/TRBV6-3; d_gene: -; abundance: many
CDR3aa: CASSRLPRDTQYF; CDR3nt: TGTGCCAGCAGCCGCCTCCCCAGGGATACGCAGTATTTT; j_gene: TRBJ2-3; v_gene: TRBV9; d_gene: -; abundance: -
CDR3aa: CASNPGAPLNTEAFF; CDR3nt: TGTGCCAGCAACCCGGGGGCACCGTTGAACACTGAAGCTTTCTTT; j_gene: TRBJ1-1; v_gene: TRBV5-4; d_gene: -; abundance: few
CDR3aa: CASSPRQGAPSRKGYTF; CDR3nt: TGTGCCAGCAGCCCGAGACAGGGGGCACCCTCACGGAAGGGCTACACCTTC; j_gene: TRBJ1-2; v_gene: TRBV7-9; d_gene: TRBD1; abundance: -
CDR3aa: CASSLLSGQGEKLFF; CDR3nt: TGCGCCAGCAGCCTCCTCTCGGGACAGGGGGAAAAACTGTTTTTT; j_gene: TRBJ1-4; v_gene: TRBV4-1; d_gene: TRBD1; abundance: few
CDR3aa: CASSSQFGRVDEQFF; CDR3nt: TGTGCCAGCAGCTCACAGTTTGGCAGGGTCGATGAGCAGTTCTTC; j_gene: TRBJ2-1; v_gene: TRBV7-2; d_gene: -; abundance: many
CDR3aa: CASSRLVDTEAFF; CDR3nt: TGTGCCAGTAGTAGGTTAGTGGACACTGAAGCTTTCTTT; j_gene: TRBJ1-1; v_gene: TRBV19; d_gene: -; abundance: -
CDR3aa: CASSWGQITYEQYF; CDR3nt: TGTGCCAGCAGTTGGGGACAGATCACCTACGAGCAGTACTTC; j_gene: TRBJ2-7; v_gene: TRBV6-2/TRBV6-3; d_gene: TRBD1; abundance: few
CDR3aa: CSAVRTGASNQPQHF; CDR3nt: TGCAGTGCCGTGAGGACAGGGGCTTCTAATCAGCCCCAGCATTTT; j_gene: TRBJ1-5; v_gene: TRBV20-1; d_gene: TRBD1; abundance: -
CDR3aa: CASSREVSVEQFF; CDR3nt: TGTGCCAGCTCCAGGGAGGTTTCAGTTGAGCAGTTCTTC; j_gene: TRBJ2-1; v_gene: TRBV6-1; d_gene: -; abundance: many
CDR3aa: CASRPTGGNEQFF; CDR3nt: TGTGCCAGCAGACCGACAGGGGGCAATGAGCAGTTCTTC; j_gene: TRBJ2-1; v_gene: TRBV27; d_gene: TRBD1; abundance: few
CDR3aa: CASSIQGNSPLHF; CDR3nt: TGTGCCAGTAGTATCCAGGGCAATTCACCCCTCCACTTT; j_gene: TRBJ1-6; v_gene: TRBV19; d_gene: -; abundance: -
CDR3aa: CASSYWTGDTYEQYF; CDR3nt: TGTGCCAGCAGTTACTGGACAGGCGACACCTACGAGCAGTACTTC; j_gene: TRBJ2-7; v_gene: TRBV6-2/TRBV6-3; d_gene: TRBD1; abundance: few
CDR3aa: CASSYTRHGEAFF; CDR3nt: TGTGCCAGCAGCTACACCCGTCACGGTGAAGCTTTCTTT; j_gene: TRBJ1-1; v_gene: TRBV5-4; d_gene: -; abundance: -
CDR3aa: CASSPGQTETQYF; CDR3nt: TGTGCCAGCAGTCCGGGACAGACGGAGACCCAGTACTTC; j_gene: TRBJ2-5; v_gene: TRBV2; d_gene: TRBD1; abundance: -
CDR3aa: CASSPTFSGGLYGYTF; CDR3nt: TGTGCCAGCAGTCCAACCTTCTCCGGGGGGCTTTATGGCTACACCTTC; j_gene: TRBJ1-2; v_gene: TRBV28; d_gene: -; abundance: few
CDR3aa: CASKSGLQRPLHF; CDR3nt: TGTGCCAGCAAGTCGGGACTCCAGCGGCCCCTCCACTTT; j_gene: TRBJ1-6; v_gene: TRBV6-1; d_gene: -; abundance: many
CDR3aa: CATHSSGANVLTF; CDR3nt: TGTGCCACCCACAGCTCTGGGGCCAACGTCCTGACTTTC; j_gene: TRBJ2-6; v_gene: TRBV10-3; d_gene: -; abundance: few
CDR3aa: CASSEAFNYGYTF; CDR3nt: TGTGCCAGCAGTGAAGCCTTTAACTATGGCTACACCTTC; j_gene: TRBJ1-2; v_gene: TRBV6-1; d_gene: -; abundance: -
CDR3aa: CASSPSAGKGETQYF; CDR3nt: TGCGCCAGCAGCCCATCTGCGGGGAAGGGAGAGACCCAGTACTTC; j_gene: TRBJ2-5; v_gene: TRBV4-3; d_gene: -; abundance: few
CDR3aa: CASSRGPYNSPLHF; CDR3nt: TGTGCCAGCAGCCGCGGACCTTATAATTCACCCCTCCACTTT; j_gene: TRBJ1-6; v_gene: TRBV7-4; d_gene: -; abundance: -
CDR3aa: CASSYRPAGEYNEQFF; CDR3nt: TGTGCCAGCAGTTACCGACCAGCGGGGGAGTACAATGAGCAGTTCTTC; j_gene: TRBJ2-1; v_gene: TRBV6-6; d_gene: TRBD2; abundance: few
CDR3aa: CASSTQGGYNEQFF; CDR3nt: TGTGCCAGCAGCACACAGGGGGGCTACAATGAGCAGTTCTTC; j_gene: TRBJ2-1; v_gene: TRBV7-9; d_gene: TRBD1; abundance: -
CDR3aa: CSVTQWAKNTQYF; CDR3nt: TGCAGTGTTACTCAATGGGCTAAAAATACGCAGTATTTT; j_gene: TRBJ2-3; v_gene: TRBV20-1; d_gene: -; abundance: few
CDR3aa: CASSQRPESTIYF; CDR3nt: TGTGCCAGCAGCCAACGACCAGAGAGCACCATATATTTT; j_gene: TRBJ1-3; v_gene: TRBV11-2; d_gene: -; abundance: few
CDR3aa: CASSYSTDREAGTF; CDR3nt: TGTGCCAGCAGTTACTCAACTGACAGGGAAGCTGGCACCTTC; j_gene: TRBJ1-2; v_gene: TRBV6-6; d_gene: TRBD1; abundance: -
CDR3aa: CASTAGTSYEQYF; CDR3nt: TGTGCCAGCACTGCAGGGACGTCATACGAGCAGTACTTC; j_gene: TRBJ2-7; v_gene: TRBV6-5; d_gene: -; abundance: once
CDR3aa: CASSYSSSGVNTGELFF; CDR3nt: TGTGCCAGCAGTTACTCATCGAGCGGAGTGAACACCGGGGAGCTGTTTTTT; j_gene: TRBJ2-2; v_gene: TRBV6-5; d_gene: -; abundance: many
CDR3aa: CASSLFTRRRTGELFF; CDR3nt: TGTGCCAGCAGTTTATTTACACGGCGGCGCACCGGGGAGCTGTTTTTT; j_gene: TRBJ2-2; v_gene: TRBV27; d_gene: -; abundance: -
CDR3aa: CSAPQGSNTEAFF; CDR3nt: TGCAGTGCCCCCCAAGGTTCGAACACTGAAGCTTTCTTT; j_gene: TRBJ1-1; v_gene: TRBV20-1; d_gene: -; abundance: -
CDR3aa: CASSLGRNPRQGADGYTF; CDR3nt: TGTGCCAGCAGCTTAGGTCGTAACCCCCGACAGGGGGCGGATGGCTACACCTTC; j_gene: TRBJ1-2; v_gene: TRBV13; d_gene: TRBD1; abundance: few
CDR3aa: CASSPKTSLSTDTQYF; CDR3nt: TGTGCCAGCAGCCCAAAAACTAGCTTGAGCACAGATACGCAGTATTTT; j_gene: TRBJ2-3; v_gene: TRBV7-3; d_gene: -; abundance: -
CDR3aa: CASSTASTDTQYF; CDR3nt: TGTGCCAGCAGCACCGCAAGCACAGATACGCAGTATTTT; j_gene: TRBJ2-3; v_gene: TRBV7-2; d_gene: -; abundance: many
CDR3aa: CASSPWQGSNQPQHF; CDR3nt: TGTGCCAGCAGCCCCTGGCAGGGCAGTAATCAGCCCCAGCATTTT; j_gene: TRBJ1-5; v_gene: TRBV3-1; d_gene: -; abundance: -
CDR3aa: CASSNSGTGYEQFF; CDR3nt: TGTGCCAGCAGTAACTCCGGGACAGGGTATGAGCAGTTCTTC; j_gene: TRBJ2-1; v_gene: TRBV12-3/TRBV12-4; d_gene: TRBD1; abundance: few
CDR3aa: CASTTGGYAPLHF; CDR3nt: TGTGCCAGCACTACAGGGGGCTATGCACCCCTCCACTTT; j_gene: TRBJ1-6; v_gene: TRBV2; d_gene: TRBD1; abundance: many
CDR3aa: CASSSRGKYNEQFF; CDR3nt: TGTGCCAGCAGTTCCAGGGGGAAATACAATGAGCAGTTCTTC; j_gene: TRBJ2-1; v_gene: TRBV6-5; d_gene: TRBD1; abundance: few
CDR3aa: CASSSRTGYNYGYTF; CDR3nt: TGTGCCAGCAGTTCACGGACAGGATATAACTATGGCTACACCTTC; j_gene: TRBJ1-2; v_gene: TRBV6-5; d_gene: TRBD1; abundance: -
CDR3aa: CASSLSEDEGGRPQHF; CDR3nt: TGTGCCAGCTCACTGTCCGAGGACGAGGGGGGGAGGCCCCAGCATTTT; j_gene: TRBJ1-5; v_gene: TRBV18; d_gene: -; abundance: few
CDR3aa: CASRPGALNTEAFF; CDR3nt: TGTGCCAGCAGGCCGGGGGCGTTGAACACTGAAGCTTTCTTT; j_gene: TRBJ1-1; v_gene: TRBV2; d_gene: -; abundance: -
CDR3aa: CASSLDASSYNEQFF; CDR3nt: TGTGCCAGCAGCTTGGACGCGAGCTCCTACAATGAGCAGTTCTTC; j_gene: TRBJ2-1; v_gene: TRBV5-1; d_gene: -; abundance: many
CDR3aa: CASTTRPRDTQYF; CDR3nt: TGTGCCAGTACCACGAGACCACGAGATACGCAGTATTTT; j_gene: TRBJ2-3; v_gene: TRBV19; d_gene: -; abundance: -
CDR3aa: CASSTGQGFSGELFF; CDR3nt: TGTGCCAGCAGCACGGGACAGGGGTTTTCCGGGGAGCTGTTTTTT; j_gene: TRBJ2-2; v_gene: TRBV5-4; d_gene: TRBD1; abundance: few
CDR3aa: CASSQGQGSMNTEAFF; CDR3nt: TGTGCCAGCTCACAAGGACAGGGGTCCATGAACACTGAAGCTTTCTTT; j_gene: TRBJ1-1; v_gene: TRBV18; d_gene: TRBD1; abundance: few
CDR3aa: CASSSQGGDLYEQYF; CDR3nt: TGTGCCAGCAGCTCCCAGGGTGGGGACCTCTACGAGCAGTACTTC; j_gene: TRBJ2-7; v_gene: TRBV7-9; d_gene: -; abundance: few
CDR3aa: CASSLVTVRYVEQYF; CDR3nt: TGTGCCAGCAGCTTGGTTACAGTCCGGTATGTCGAGCAGTACTTC; j_gene: TRBJ2-7; v_gene: TRBV5-5; d_gene: -; abundance: few
CDR3aa: CASSLPPFGDRANEQFF; CDR3nt: TGTGCCAGCAGTTTACCCCCGTTTGGGGACAGGGCCAATGAGCAGTTCTTC; j_gene: TRBJ2-1; v_gene: TRBV27; d_gene: TRBD1; abundance: few
CDR3aa: CASSSKTGYEQYF; CDR3nt: TGTGCCAGCAGTTCTAAGACAGGGTACGAGCAGTACTTC; j_gene: TRBJ2-7; v_gene: TRBV6-6; d_gene: TRBD1; abundance: many
CDR3aa: CASSSGRLNTEAFF; CDR3nt: TGCGCCAGCAGTTCTGGCCGGTTGAACACTGAAGCTTTCTTT; j_gene: TRBJ1-1; v_gene: TRBV10-2; d_gene: -; abundance: -
CDR3aa: CASSLELAEEYETQYF; CDR3nt: TGTGCCAGCAGCTTGGAACTAGCGGAAGAGTATGAGACCCAGTACTTC; j_gene: TRBJ2-5; v_gene: TRBV5-6; d_gene: TRBD2; abundance: few
CDR3aa: CATLRDRGFNEQFF; CDR3nt: TGTGCCACTCTCCGGGACAGGGGATTCAATGAGCAGTTCTTC; j_gene: TRBJ2-1; v_gene: TRBV2; d_gene: TRBD1; abundance: few
CDR3aa: CASSSQGSGYGYTF; CDR3nt: TGTGCCAGCAGTTCACAGGGGTCTGGGTATGGCTACACCTTC; j_gene: TRBJ1-2; v_gene: TRBV6-6; d_gene: TRBD1; abundance: few
CDR3aa: CASSLSGTGHEKLFF; CDR3nt: TGTGCCAGCAGTTTAAGTGGGACAGGGCATGAAAAACTGTTTTTT; j_gene: TRBJ1-4; v_gene: TRBV27; d_gene: TRBD1; abundance: -
CDR3aa: CASSLWRGASPEQYF; CDR3nt: TGTGCCAGCAGCCTCTGGCGGGGGGCTTCCCCCGAGCAGTACTTC; j_gene: TRBJ2-7; v_gene: TRBV11-2; d_gene: TRBD2; abundance: -